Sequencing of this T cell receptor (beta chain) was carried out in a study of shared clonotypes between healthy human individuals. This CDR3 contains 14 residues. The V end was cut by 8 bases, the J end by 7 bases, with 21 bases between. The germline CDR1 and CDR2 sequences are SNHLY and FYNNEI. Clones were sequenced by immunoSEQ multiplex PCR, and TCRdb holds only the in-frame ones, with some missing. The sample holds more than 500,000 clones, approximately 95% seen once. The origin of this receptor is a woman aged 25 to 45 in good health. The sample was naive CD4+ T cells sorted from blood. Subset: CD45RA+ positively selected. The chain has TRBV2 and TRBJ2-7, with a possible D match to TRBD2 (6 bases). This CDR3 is CASPAGLGYGEQYF. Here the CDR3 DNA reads TGTGCCAGCCCCGCGGGGTTAGGGTATGGAGAGCAGTACTTC. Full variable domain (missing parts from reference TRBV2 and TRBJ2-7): EPEVTQTPSHQVTQMGQEVILRCVPISNHLYFYWYRQILGQKVEFLVSFYNNEISEKSEIFDDQFSVERPDGSNFTLKIRSTKLEDSAMYFCASPAGLGYGEQYFGPGTRLTVT.